A single sample gave rise to the 8 T cell receptor beta chains below, sequenced in a study of T cell repertoires in cytomegalovirus infection. TCRdb used MiXCR to reprocess the reads, holding one entry per CDR3 protein. The data show roughly 300,000 distinct CDR3 sequences, about 25% seen once. Sequencing was done on a sample of PBMCs. The receptors shown here come from a human donor in good health (CMV status not recorded). Some clones in this sample may be carry-over from other donors' samples.

This clonotype has a handful of counts. CDR3 in amino acids: CASTPSSLAIGELFF. For the CDR3, the DNA is TGTGCCAGCACCCCCTCCTCACTAGCGATCGGGGAGCTGTTTTTT. This chain uses TRBV5-5 with TRBJ2-2; 7 positions agree with TRBD2. CDR3 size: 15 residues. J lost 7 bases, V lost 6 bases, and 12 bases had no gene match. Germline CDR1 reads SGHKS; CDR2 reads YYEKEE (reference sequence).

V usage is TRBV28 and J usage is TRBJ1-6; maybe TRBD1 (5 bases). CDR3 length: 13 residues. V shed 5 bases and J shed 4 bases, with 6 bases lying between them. Germline lookup yields CDR1 MDHEN and CDR2 SYDVKM. CDR3 bases: TGTGCCAGCAGTGGGGGGTATAATTCACCCCTCCACTTT. The encoded protein is CASSGGYNSPLHF.

The sample holds a few counts of this clonotype. The chain couples TRBV11-2 to TRBJ2-5, with D perhaps TRBD2 (6 bases). This CDR3 region has 18 residues. The V end was cut by 2 bases, the J end by 1 base, with 20 bases between. CDR1 and CDR2 (germline): SGHAT, FQNNGV. CDR3 nucleotide sequence: TGTGCCAGCAGCTTATCCCCACGACGGAGGGAGCTCCAAGAGACCCAGTACTTC. Its protein product is CASSLSPRRRELQETQYF.

This clonotype was counted only a few times. The J gene is TRBJ2-1, the V gene TRBV11-3, with TRBD2 matching over 7 bases. The CDR3 runs 16 residues. V dropped 5 bases and J dropped 5; count of bases not matched to a gene: 12. Germline V CDR1 and CDR2: SGHNT, YENEEA. CDR3 in DNA: TGTGCCAGCAGCCCCCGGGGCGGGAGTTTCGACAATGAGCAGTTCTTC. Its protein product is CASSPRGGSFDNEQFF.

The chain carries TRBV19 and TRBJ2-2; the match to TRBD2 covers 10 bases. The germline V gene has CDR1 LNHDA and CDR2 SQIVND (reference sequence). V shed 7 bases and J 5 bases; nucleotides not matched to a gene: 7. There are 15 residues in the CDR3. The CDR3 sequence: CASTKAGGPTGELFF. The CDR3 DNA follows: TGTGCCAGTACAAAAGCGGGAGGGCCGACCGGGGAGCTGTTTTTT.

The chain combines TRBV6-6 with TRBJ1-6; D not resolved. Trimming removed 0 bases at V and 0 bases at J, with 12 bases between. CDR3 length equals 18 residues. CDR1 is MNHNY and CDR2 is SVGAGI in the germline V gene (reference sequence). CDR3 loop: CASSYSKASSSYNSPLHF. CDR3 nucleotides: TGTGCCAGCAGTTACTCGAAAGCCTCGAGCTCCTATAATTCACCCCTCCACTTT.

This clonotype was seen ten or more times. The CDR3 nucleotides are TGTGCGAGCGCAAGCTCCTACAATGAGCAGTTCTTC. This encodes CASASSYNEQFF. The chain couples TRBV28 to TRBJ2-1, with D unclear. The CDR3 runs to 12 residues. CDR1 and CDR2 (germline): MDHEN, SYDVKM.

This clonotype was seen only a few times. The chain couples TRBV6-2 or TRBV6-3 to TRBJ2-2; D not resolved. V lost 5 bases, J lost 2 bases, and 9 bases lay in between. CDR3 length equals 14 residues. Germline V gene lookup returns CDR1 MNHEY and CDR2 SVGEGT. DNA of the CDR3: TGTGCCAGCAGTCAGACACGTAACACCGGGGAGCTGTTTTTT. It codes for CASSQTRNTGELFF.